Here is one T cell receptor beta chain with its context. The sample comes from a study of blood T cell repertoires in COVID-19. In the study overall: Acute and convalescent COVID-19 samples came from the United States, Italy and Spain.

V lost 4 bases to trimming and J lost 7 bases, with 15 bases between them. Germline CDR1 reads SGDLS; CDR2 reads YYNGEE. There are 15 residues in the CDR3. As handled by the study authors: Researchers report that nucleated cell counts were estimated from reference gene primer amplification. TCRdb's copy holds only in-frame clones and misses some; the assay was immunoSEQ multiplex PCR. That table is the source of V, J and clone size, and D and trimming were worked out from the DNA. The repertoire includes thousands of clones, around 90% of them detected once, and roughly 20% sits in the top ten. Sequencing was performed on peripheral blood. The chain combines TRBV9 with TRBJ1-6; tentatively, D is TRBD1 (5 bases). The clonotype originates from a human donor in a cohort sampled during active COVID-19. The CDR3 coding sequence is TGTGCCAGCAGCCAAGGGGTAGCAACCAATTCACCCCTCCACTTT. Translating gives CASSQGVATNSPLHF.